The 16 T cell receptor beta chains below come from one sample, sequenced in a study of vaccination and CD4 T cells after COVID-19. With the Oncomine TCR Beta short-read assay, DNA from cultured CD4+ T cells was sequenced. TCRdb ran MiXCR on the PCR reads and lists one entry per CDR3 protein. The sample consists of approximately 4,600 distinct CDR3 sequences, approximately 58% of them appearing once. Stated treatment: approximately 10-day PBMC culture with coronavirus spike peptide pools or control peptides (ViraFEST assay). It was before the COVID-19 pandemic (2011-2018) that the unexposed donor's CD4+ T cells were collected. Their target antigens are unknown. Sequenced: CD4+ T cells from blood, cultured in vitro. These receptors were taken from a human donor in good health.

The rearrangement uses TRBV25-1 and TRBJ2-7; possible D gene TRBD2, 6 bases. Trimming stripped 6 bases from V and 4 bases from J, with 10 bases between. CDR3 size: 12 residues. The germline V gene has CDR1 MGHDK and CDR2 SYGVNS. The CDR3 coding sequence is TGTGCCAGCAGGGGGACTCCATACGAGCAGTACTTC. Amino acids: CASRGTPYEQYF.

Here the CDR3 DNA reads TGTGCCATCAGTGAAGAGGCAGGGAGGGCTCAGCATTTT. This sequence encodes CAISEEAGRAQHF. The chain combines TRBV10-3 with TRBJ1-5; D is perhaps TRBD1 (5 bases). Germline loops: CDR1 ENHRY, CDR2 SYGVKD. Trimming left V 3 bases short and J 13 bases short, with 16 bases between. The CDR3 consists of 13 residues.

In this sample, this clonotype is medium-sized. V gene TRBV18 combines with J gene TRBJ1-2; 12 bases line up with TRBD1. Germline V gene sequence: CDR1 KGHSH, CDR2 LQKENI. The CDR3 length is 17 residues. After removal of 4 bases from V and 7 bases from J, the junction contained 13 bases not matched to a gene. This chain's CDR3 is CASSLNYRDRGLGGYTF. The CDR3 DNA reads as TGTGCCAGCTCACTTAACTACCGGGACAGGGGGCTTGGTGGCTACACCTTC.

V usage is TRBV7-4 and J usage is TRBJ2-3, with no clear D. Germline lookup yields CDR1 SGHVT and CDR2 SQSDAQ. V lost 1 base to trimming and J lost 0 bases, with 14 bases between them. The CDR3 covers 17 residues. This CDR3 is CASSLDSSPTSTDTQYF. The CDR3 DNA sequence: TGTGCCAGCAGCTTAGACTCTAGTCCCACGAGCACAGATACGCAGTATTTT.

The chain couples TRBV10-1 to TRBJ2-2; no clear D. The germline V gene has CDR1 WNHNN and CDR2 SYGVQD (reference sequence). CDR3 length: 16 amino acids. V was clipped by 0 bases and J by 1 base, with 9 bases between them. In nucleotides, the CDR3 is TGCGCCAGCAGTGAGTCAGGGAAAGGGAACACCGGGGAGCTGTTTTTT. It translates to CASSESGKGNTGELFF.

This clonotype turned up a few times. The rearrangement joins TRBV6-1 to TRBJ1-5; D is possibly TRBD1 (5 bases). CDR3 size: 15 residues. V lost 7 bases and J 0 bases, leaving 13 bases between the germline ends. CDR1 MNHNS and CDR2 SASEGT come from the germline V gene. CDR3 bases: TGTGCCAGCACTAGGGACGGGTATAGCAATCAGCCCCAGCATTTT. Its translation: CASTRDGYSNQPQHF.

The chain joins TRBV11-3 to TRBJ2-1; D possibly corresponds to TRBD2 (6 bases). The V and J ends lost 5 bases and 3 bases respectively, with 14 bases between them. This CDR3 is built from 15 residues. Per the germline V gene, CDR1 is SGHNT and CDR2 is YENEEA. The CDR3 nucleotides read TGTGCCAGCAGCCCCCCCGGGACTGACTACAATGAGCAGTTCTTC. Its protein is CASSPPGTDYNEQFF.

V is TRBV6-5 and J is TRBJ2-1, with 14 positions matching TRBD2. Unmatched junction bases numbered 1, after V lost 4 bases and J lost 8 bases. CDR3 length: 14 residues. Per the germline V gene, CDR1 is MNHEY and CDR2 is SVGAGI. The CDR3 coding sequence is TGTGCCAGCAGTTCGGGACTAGCGGGAGATGAGCAGTTCTTC. It is translated as CASSSGLAGDEQFF.

In its sample, this clonotype was seen a few times. The genes are TRBV5-4 and TRBJ1-2, with 10 bases lining up with TRBD1. V dropped 5 bases and J dropped 0; count of bases not matched to a gene: 7. CDR1 is SGHNT and CDR2 is YYREEE in the germline V gene (reference sequence). The CDR3 is made up of 16 amino acids. The CDR3 DNA sequence: TGTGCCAGCAGGAAGACAGGGGGCGACTCTAACTATGGCTACACCTTC. Its translation: CASRKTGGDSNYGYTF.

The chain carries TRBV12-3 or TRBV12-4 and TRBJ2-2; D is uncertain. CDR3 size: 15 residues. The V gene lost 5 bases and the J gene lost 3 bases, with 13 bases spanning the gap. CDR3 sequence: CASSPKSMDTGELFF. CDR3 coding DNA: TGTGCCAGCAGTCCGAAATCGATGGACACCGGGGAGCTGTTTTTT.

The V and J genes are TRBV11-2 and TRBJ2-5; 9 positions match TRBD1. This CDR3 comprises 17 residues. The ends lost 5 bases at V and 5 bases at J; junction bases unmatched: 15. CDR1 is SGHAT, CDR2 FQNNGV, per germline. CDR3 sequence: CASSRSLGTGNWETQYF. CDR3 DNA: TGTGCCAGCAGCCGATCACTGGGGACAGGGAATTGGGAGACCCAGTACTTC.

This clonotype was seen a few times. The chain employs TRBV20-1 and TRBJ1-3; 8 nucleotides line up with TRBD1. Trimming at V came to 5 bases and at J to 8 bases, leaving 8 bases not matched to a gene. The CDR3 totals 13 residues. The germline gives CDR1 DFQATT, CDR2 SNEGSKA (reference sequence). The CDR3: CSARTGISDTIYF. The CDR3 nucleotides read TGCAGTGCTCGGACAGGGATCTCGGACACCATATATTTT.

The chain combines TRBV21-1 with TRBJ1-2; TRBD1 reflects the table's D call only, with no check against the DNA. TRBV21-1 is noted as a pseudogene. The CDR3 has 18 amino acids. CDR3 sequence: CASSKIEGCSRLSRGYTF. CDR3 in DNA: TGTGCCAGCAGCAAAATCGAGGGGTGCAGCCGTTTAAGTAGGGGCTACACCTTC.

The chain couples TRBV7-2 to TRBJ2-3, with 10 bases lining up with TRBD2. Per the germline V gene, CDR1 is SGHTA and CDR2 is FQGNSA. The J segment lost 2 bases and the V segment lost 5 bases, leaving 19 bases of the junction unmatched. The CDR3 runs to 20 residues. CDR3 protein: CASSHPWTSGRPVNTDTQYF. The CDR3, as DNA: TGTGCCAGCAGCCACCCCTGGACTAGCGGCCGCCCGGTTAACACAGATACGCAGTATTTT.

This clonotype turned up a few times. The chain links TRBV6-1 to TRBJ2-2, with 13 positions matching TRBD2. The CDR3 spans 15 residues. The junction had 3 bases not matched to a gene; V was cut back by 6 bases and J by 5 bases. From germline, CDR1 is MNHNS and CDR2 SASEGT. CDR3 sequence reads: CASRRTSGSTGELFF. The CDR3 DNA follows: TGTGCCAGCAGACGGACTAGCGGGAGTACCGGGGAGCTGTTTTTT.

The chain couples TRBV10-3 to TRBJ1-2; a weak D match, TRBD1 (5 bases). This CDR3 spans 15 amino acids. Per germline, CDR1 ENHRY and CDR2 SYGVKD. Trimming took off 3 bases at V and 0 bases at J, with 11 bases between the two ends. The CDR3 protein is CAISDLGPANYGYTF. The CDR3, as DNA: TGTGCCATCAGTGATTTGGGGCCAGCTAACTATGGCTACACCTTC.